This is a list of T cell receptor beta chains from one sample in a study of blood T cell repertoires in COVID-19. Repertoires were generated with immunoSEQ multiplex PCR, while TCRdb's copy carries only in-frame clones and drops some. The sample holds about 260,000 clones, around four fifths seen once. Input material: peripheral blood. The receptors were gathered from a woman of 80 years or more with acute or convalescent COVID-19. The CDR3 runs from the conserved cysteine through the conserved F or W. A D gene is named only where the DNA matches it firmly. Clone size is not always given. Where it is, it says once, few, many or a class for expanded clones.

V gene,clone size,J gene,D gene,CDR3 DNA,CDR3 protein
TRBV4-3,-,TRBJ1-1,-,TGCGCCAGCAGCCAAGCTCACAGGGACACTGAAGCTTTCTTT,CASSQAHRDTEAFF
TRBV3-1/TRBV3-2,-,TRBJ1-2,-,TGTGCCAGCAGCCAAGATACAGGGCGTAACTATGGCTACACCTTC,CASSQDTGRNYGYTF
TRBV18,-,TRBJ1-1,-,TGTGCCAGCTCACCACCGTCAGGGAGGACCACTGAAGCTTTCTTT,CASSPPSGRTTEAFF
TRBV15,-,TRBJ2-1,TRBD2,TGTGCCACCAGCTTAGCGGGGGGGCTATATGAGCAGTTCTTC,CATSLAGGLYEQFF
TRBV20-1,-,TRBJ2-3,-,TGCAGTGCTCCAATAGATACGCAGTATTTT,CSAPIDTQYF
TRBV2,-,TRBJ1-6,-,TGTGCCAGCAACGGGGATAATTCACCCCTCCACTTT,CASNGDNSPLHF
TRBV6-5,-,TRBJ1-1,-,TGTGCCAGCAGTTCAAACACTGAAGCTTTCTTT,CASSSNTEAFF
TRBV5-1,-,TRBJ2-3,-,TGCGCCAGCAGCCGGGGGGCGCTTGGGTACACAGATACGCAGTATTTT,CASSRGALGYTDTQYF
TRBV1,-,TRBJ1-2,-,TGCACCAGCAGCCAAGGGCGTCAGGGGGACTATGGCTACACCTTC,CTSSQGRQGDYGYTF
TRBV9,-,TRBJ2-5,TRBD1,TGTGCCAGCAGCGAGTTGGGACAGGGCGGGGAGACCCAGTACTTC,CASSELGQGGETQYF
TRBV6-5,-,TRBJ1-4,TRBD1,TGTGCCAGCGGGACGGGACAGCTCCAAATTAAACTGTTTTTT,CASGTGQLQIKLFF
TRBV28,-,TRBJ2-7,TRBD1,TGTGCCAGCAGTTTGACAGGGAGCGAGCAGTACTTC,CASSLTGSEQYF
TRBV5-4,-,TRBJ1-2,-,TGTGCCAGCAGCTTGCCCGGGACACCCGGCTACACCTTC,CASSLPGTPGYTF
TRBV7-8,once,TRBJ2-3,-,TGTGCCAGCAGCTTACTGAGCACAGATACGCAGTATTTT,CASSLLSTDTQYF
TRBV21-1,-,TRBJ1-1,-,TGTGCGTCGTTGGGGAAATTGGACAGGGCCCCCAGCACTGAAGCTTTCTTT,CASLGKLDRAPSTEAFF
TRBV19,-,TRBJ2-7,-,TGTGCCAGTAGTATACCAGGGCAGTCCTACGAGCAGTACTTC,CASSIPGQSYEQYF
TRBV11-2,-,TRBJ1-1,-,TGTGCCAGCAGCCAAACCAGACAGAGGAACACTGAAGCTTTCTTT,CASSQTRQRNTEAFF
TRBV7-8,-,TRBJ2-1,TRBD2,TGTGCCAGCAGCTTAGGACTAGCGGAAAATGAGCAGTTCTTC,CASSLGLAENEQFF
TRBV4-2,-,TRBJ2-3,TRBD1,TGTGCCAGCAGCCAAGCGACAGGGTGGACAGATACGCAGTATTTT,CASSQATGWTDTQYF
TRBV7-2,once,TRBJ2-5,-,TGTGCCAGCAGCTTAGTTAGTACCTTGAGACAAGAGACCCAGTACTTC,CASSLVSTLRQETQYF
TRBV28,-,TRBJ1-1,-,TGTGCCAGCAGTTTACGCCCGAGGGACACTGAAGCTTTCTTT,CASSLRPRDTEAFF
TRBV11-2,-,TRBJ1-6,-,TGTGCCAGCAGCTCCGGGGGGGGAGGAGGTTCACCCCTCCACTTT,CASSSGGGGGSPLHF
TRBV5-1,once,TRBJ1-5,-,TGCGCCAGCAGCTTGGGCACAGCGAGGGATCAGCCCCAGCATTTT,CASSLGTARDQPQHF
TRBV5-1,-,TRBJ1-1,-,TGCGCCAGCAGCTTCCAGGTTACGACTGAAGCTTTCTTT,CASSFQVTTEAFF
TRBV5-1,-,TRBJ1-6,TRBD1,TGCGCCAGCAGCCAGGGACAGGGAGAGGTTTCACCCCTCCACTTT,CASSQGQGEVSPLHF
TRBV2,-,TRBJ1-2,-,TGTGCCAGCAGTGGCCAACAGGGTAACTATGGCTACACCTTC,CASSGQQGNYGYTF
TRBV6-5,-,TRBJ2-7,-,TGTGCCAGCGGTATCAGGGTGGTGGACGAGCAGTACTTC,CASGIRVVDEQYF
TRBV6-4,-,TRBJ2-1,TRBD2,TGTGCCAGCAGTGACTCGTTAGCGGGGTCCTACAATGAGCAGTTCTTC,CASSDSLAGSYNEQFF
TRBV7-8,once,TRBJ2-5,TRBD2,TGTGCCAGCAGCCTTAGCGGGGGGGCCGTGCGGGAGACCCAGTACTTC,CASSLSGGAVRETQYF
TRBV21-1,-,TRBJ1-5,-,TGTGCCAGCAGCAAATACCCGGCTAGGCAGCCCCAGCATTTT,CASSKYPARQPQHF
TRBV18,-,TRBJ2-1,TRBD1,TGTGCCAGCTCACCAGATGCAGGGGGCACTGAGCAGTTCTTC,CASSPDAGGTEQFF
TRBV18,-,TRBJ2-7,TRBD1,TGTGCCAGCTCACCCCCGACAGGGGGGTCGGACGAGCAGTACTTC,CASSPPTGGSDEQYF
TRBV3-1/TRBV3-2,-,TRBJ1-1,-,TGTGCCAGCAGCCAATCAGGGGCTGGCACTGAAGCTTTCTTT,CASSQSGAGTEAFF
TRBV5-1,-,TRBJ2-1,-,TGCGCCAGCAGCTTCCCAGGGGATGAGCAGTTCTTC,CASSFPGDEQFF
TRBV5-4,-,TRBJ2-3,TRBD2,TGTGCCAGCAGCATAGGGACTAGCGGGAGGAGAACAGATACGCAGTATTTT,CASSIGTSGRRTDTQYF
TRBV13,-,TRBJ1-1,TRBD1,TGTGCCAGCAGCTTAAGGGGGCGCGACACTGAAGCTTTCTTT,CASSLRGRDTEAFF
TRBV14,few,TRBJ2-3,-,TGTGCCAGCAGCCAAGACCTAATCTCAGATACGCAGTATTTT,CASSQDLISDTQYF
TRBV21-1,-,TRBJ2-5,-,TGTGCCAGCAGCCCCGGGACTAGCCGGCACCAAGAGACCCAGTACTTC,CASSPGTSRHQETQYF
TRBV5-8,-,TRBJ2-7,TRBD1,TGTGCCAGCCGACAGGGCTACGAGCAGTACTTC,CASRQGYEQYF
TRBV12-3/TRBV12-4,-,TRBJ1-2,TRBD1,TGTGCCAGCAGTTTCGGACAGGGGAGCTACACCTTC,CASSFGQGSYTF
TRBV14,-,TRBJ2-1,-,TGTGCCAGCAGCTTAAGGAGGAATAACAATGAGCAGTTCTTC,CASSLRRNNNEQFF
TRBV7-2,-,TRBJ2-1,-,TGTGCCAGCAGCTTAGCCCCCCAGTTAAACAATGAGCAGTTCTTC,CASSLAPQLNNEQFF
TRBV5-6,-,TRBJ2-5,TRBD2,TGTGCCAGCATCACTAGCGCGTTGAAGACCCAGTACTTC,CASITSALKTQYF
TRBV4-2,once,TRBJ1-2,-,TGTGCCAGCAGCCAGGAAGGGGCAGGGGACTATGGCTACACCTTC,CASSQEGAGDYGYTF
TRBV7-2,-,TRBJ1-6,TRBD1,TGTGCCAGCAGCCCGTCTCGGACAGGGAGTAATTCACCCCTCCACTTT,CASSPSRTGSNSPLHF